The 27 T cell receptor beta chains listed next were all sequenced from one sample in a study of CD8 T cells in cerebrospinal fluid in Alzheimer's disease. Each CDR3 protein gets one entry in TCRdb, which reprocessed the 10x single-cell sequencing reads and gives no DNA. This sample's table reports 700 or so distinct CDR3 sequences. Material for sequencing was cerebrospinal fluid. Every receptor here comes from a human donor with Alzheimer's disease.

The chain couples TRBV4-1 to TRBJ1-2. The CDR3 contains 16 residues. Germline V gene lookup returns CDR1 MGHRA and CDR2 YSYEKL. This CDR3 is CASSQDSGGYDYGYTF.

The chain is built from TRBV11-3 and TRBJ2-3; absent DNA, TCRdb's TRBD2 call cannot be checked. Germline lookup yields CDR1 SGHNT and CDR2 YENEEA. The length of the CDR3 is 16 residues. The CDR3 reads CASSSRGSGSSDTQYF.

The gene calls are TRBV6-5 and TRBJ1-1. The V gene's germline CDR1 is MNHEY and CDR2 SVGAGI. The CDR3 length is 13 residues. CDR3 region: CASRYWENTEAFF.

This clonotype shows up as large by frequency. This chain links TRBV30 with TRBJ1-2. CDR3 length: 12 residues. Per the germline V gene, CDR1 is GTSNPN and CDR2 is SVGIG (reference sequence). Here the CDR3 reads CASLGPAYGYTF. Full variable domain (remainder filled in from reference TRBV30 and TRBJ1-2): SQTIHQWPATLVQPVGSPLSLECTVEGTSNPNLYWYRQAAGRGLQLLFYSVGIGQISSEVPQNLSASRPQDRQFILSSKKLLLSDSGFYLCASLGPAYGYTFGSGTRLTVV.

According to its frequency, this clonotype is medium-sized (0.01 to 0.1%). This chain links TRBV12-3 or TRBV12-4 with TRBJ2-7; TCRdb outputs TRBD1, but without DNA this stays unchecked. This CDR3 is built from 14 residues. CDR3 sequence: CASSLARGAYEQYF.

The gene calls are TRBV10-3 and TRBJ1-2; TCRdb designates TRBD1, a call that cannot be tested without DNA. From germline, CDR1 is ENHRY and CDR2 SYGVKD. This CDR3 has 14 residues. The CDR3 sequence: CAISETGENYGYTF.

According to its frequency, this clonotype is medium-sized. The chain joins TRBV25-1 to TRBJ1-1; TCRdb's D call, TRBD1, is unchecked because there is no DNA. Germline lookup yields CDR1 MGHDK and CDR2 SYGVNS. The CDR3 is 18 residues long. Here the CDR3 reads CASSANRGPAGMNTEAFF.

V gene TRBV18 combines with J gene TRBJ2-1; the D call from TCRdb, TRBD1, cannot be confirmed without DNA. The CDR3 extends over 16 amino acids. Germline assignment: CDR1 KGHSH and CDR2 LQKENI. The CDR3 loop reads CASSRTGTVSYNEQFF.

The V call is TRBV5-4, the J call TRBJ1-4. Per germline, CDR1 SGHNT and CDR2 YYREEE (reference sequence). The CDR3 covers 12 residues. The CDR3 sequence is CASSLVGEKLFF. Based on the CDR3 plus reference TRBV5-4 and TRBJ1-4, the full variable domain is ETGVTQSPTHLIKTRGQQVTLRCSSQSGHNTVSWYQQALGQGPQFIFQYYREEENGRGNFPPRFSGLQFPNYSSELNVNALELDDSALYLCASSLVGEKLFFGSGTQLSVL.

This clonotype registers medium-sized by frequency. The CDR3 loop reads CASRRPGTGVGAEAFF. The rearrangement links TRBV6-2 or TRBV6-3 to TRBJ1-1; TCRdb designates TRBD1, a call that cannot be tested without DNA. This CDR3 is built from 16 residues. Germline V CDR1 and CDR2: MNHEY, SVGEGT.

Frequency places this clonotype as medium-sized. The chain joins TRBV30 to TRBJ1-2; with no DNA, the TCRdb D assignment of TRBD1 cannot be verified. CDR3 length equals 14 residues. Germline values: CDR1 GTSNPN, CDR2 SVGIG (reference sequence). The CDR3 is CAWEQGAGDYGYTF.

This clonotype ranks as medium-sized in terms of frequency. This chain links TRBV20-1 with TRBJ1-6; TCRdb's D call, TRBD1, is unchecked because there is no DNA. This CDR3 spans 14 amino acids. Germline V gives CDR1 DFQATT, CDR2 SNEGSKA (reference sequence). CDR3 sequence: CSAYDRGYNSPLHF.

This clonotype ranks as medium-sized (0.01 to 0.1%) in terms of frequency. The chain links TRBV5-8 to TRBJ2-5; TCRdb's D call, TRBD1, is unchecked because there is no DNA. Germline V gene data show CDR1 as SGHTS and CDR2 as YDEGEE. The CDR3 sequence is 15 residues long. This chain's CDR3 is CASSLNSGVYETQYF.

The chain recombines TRBV28 with TRBJ1-4. Germline CDR1 is MDHEN and CDR2 is SYDVKM. The CDR3 contains 15 residues. The CDR3 sequence: CASSLNGGLYEKLFF.

CDR3 amino acids: CASSQRTGYSEKLFF. The rearrangement joins TRBV14 to TRBJ1-4; the D call of TRBD1 rests on TCRdb alone, since no DNA is present to check it. This CDR3 comprises 15 residues. Germline CDR1 and CDR2: SGHDN and FVKESK.

This chain links TRBV18 with TRBJ2-3; TCRdb selects TRBD1, and the lack of DNA leaves this call unchecked. The CDR3 sequence is 13 residues long. Germline CDR1 and CDR2: KGHSH and LQKENI. CDR3: CASSERQRDTQYF.

This clonotype counts as medium-sized by frequency. This chain links TRBV20-1 with TRBJ1-1; TCRdb gives TRBD1 as the D gene, but with no DNA this cannot be confirmed. Germline values: CDR1 DFQATT, CDR2 SNEGSKA (reference sequence). This CDR3 region has 12 residues. The CDR3 protein is CSADGQGTEAFF.

This chain joins TRBV19 and TRBJ2-2; TCRdb outputs TRBD1, but without DNA this stays unchecked. From germline, CDR1 is LNHDA and CDR2 SQIVND (reference sequence). This CDR3 region has 14 residues. The CDR3 loop reads CATSGQGNTGELFF.

This chain joins TRBV19 and TRBJ1-2. Germline CDR1 and CDR2: LNHDA and SQIVND (reference sequence). The CDR3 is made up of 14 amino acids. This chain's CDR3 is CASSISRRVGGYTF.

The J gene is TRBJ2-5, the V gene TRBV28. The CDR3 has 12 amino acids. The germline V gene encodes CDR1 MDHEN and CDR2 SYDVKM. CDR3 sequence: CASSRDQETQYF. The complete variable domain, with remaining parts taken from reference TRBV28 and TRBJ2-5, reads DVKVTQSSRYLVKRTGEKVFLECVQDMDHENMFWYRQDPGLGLRLIYFSYDVKMKEKGDIPEGYSVSREKKERFSLILESASTNQTSMYLCASSRDQETQYFGPGTRLLVL.

This clonotype is medium-sized (0.01 to 0.1%) by frequency. V is TRBV6-5 and J is TRBJ2-1. The CDR3 totals 12 residues. From germline, CDR1 is MNHEY and CDR2 SVGAGI. The CDR3 sequence is CASRQNEREQFF.

Judged by frequency, this clonotype is medium-sized. The V call is TRBV20-1, the J call TRBJ2-7; without DNA, the TCRdb call of TRBD1 cannot be checked. Germline CDR1 is DFQATT and CDR2 is SNEGSKA (reference sequence). The CDR3 is 15 residues long. This CDR3 reads CSGERTGDFGYEQYF.

The gene calls are TRBV6-1 and TRBJ2-1. CDR1 MNHNS and CDR2 SASEGT come from the germline V gene. The length of the CDR3 is 14 residues. The CDR3 loop reads CASSETHGYNEQFF.

By frequency, this clonotype is medium-sized. This chain connects TRBV28 to TRBJ2-1; the D gene TCRdb calls, TRBD2, cannot be checked with no DNA. The CDR3 has 14 amino acids. Germline V lookup: CDR1 MDHEN, CDR2 SYDVKM. Here the CDR3 reads CASSLSGTYNEQFF.

Judged by frequency, this clonotype is medium-sized. This chain uses TRBV9 with TRBJ1-1; TCRdb selects TRBD1, and the lack of DNA leaves this call unchecked. Looked up from germline, CDR1 is SGDLS and CDR2 is YYNGEE. The length of the CDR3 is 14 residues. CDR3 residues: CASSPGHLNTEAFF.

According to its frequency, this clonotype is medium-sized. This chain joins TRBV7-3 and TRBJ1-1; TCRdb returns TRBD1, unconfirmable since there is no DNA. CDR1 and CDR2 from the germline V gene are SGHTA and FQGTGA. The CDR3 totals 15 residues. Here the CDR3 reads CASSSPDRGNTEAFF. Filled out from reference TRBV7-3 and TRBJ1-1, the complete variable domain reads GAGVSQTPSNKVTEKGKYVELRCDPISGHTALYWYRQSLGQGPEFLIYFQGTGAADDSGLPNDRFFAVRPEGSVSTLKIQRTERGDSAVYLCASSSPDRGNTEAFFGQGTRLTVV.

According to its frequency, this clonotype is medium-sized. The V call is TRBV4-1, the J call TRBJ2-1; TCRdb's D call, TRBD2, is unchecked because there is no DNA. The CDR3 has 15 amino acids. CDR1 and CDR2 (germline): MGHRA, YSYEKL. CDR3 amino acids: CASSRAAGGPVEQFF.